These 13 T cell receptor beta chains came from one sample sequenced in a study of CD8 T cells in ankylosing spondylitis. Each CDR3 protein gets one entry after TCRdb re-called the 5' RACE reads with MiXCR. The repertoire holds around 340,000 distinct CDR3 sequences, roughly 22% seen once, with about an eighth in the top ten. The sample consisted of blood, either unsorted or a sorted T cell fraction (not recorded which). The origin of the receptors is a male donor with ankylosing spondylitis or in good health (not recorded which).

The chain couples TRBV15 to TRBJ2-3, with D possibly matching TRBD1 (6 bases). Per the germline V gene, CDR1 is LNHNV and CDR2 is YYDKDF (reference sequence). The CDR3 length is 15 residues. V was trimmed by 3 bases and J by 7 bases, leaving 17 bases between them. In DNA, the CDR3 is TGTGCCACCAGCAGTCGAGGACAGATATCTCATACGCAGTATTTT. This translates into CATSSRGQISHTQYF.

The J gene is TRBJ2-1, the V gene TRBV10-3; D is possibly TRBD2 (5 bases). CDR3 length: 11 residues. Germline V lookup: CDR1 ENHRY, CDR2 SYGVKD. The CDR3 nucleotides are TGTGCAATCCGGGATGTCCATGAGCAGTTCTTC. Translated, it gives CAIRDVHEQFF.

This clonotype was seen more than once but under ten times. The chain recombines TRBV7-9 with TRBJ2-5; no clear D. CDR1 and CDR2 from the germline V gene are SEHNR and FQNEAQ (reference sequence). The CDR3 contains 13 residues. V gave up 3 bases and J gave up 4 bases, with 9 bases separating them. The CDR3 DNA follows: TGTGCCAGCAGCTTGGGCAGGATAGAGACCCAGTACTTC. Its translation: CASSLGRIETQYF.

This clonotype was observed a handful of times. CDR3 nucleotide sequence: TGTGCCAGCAGTCCTGGGACAGGGGGTGAAAAACTGTTTTTT. Amino acids: CASSPGTGGEKLFF. This sequence joins TRBV9 and TRBJ1-4; 11 positions agree with TRBD1. Germline V CDR1 and CDR2: SGDLS, YYNGEE. The length of the CDR3 is 14 residues. Germline trimming cut 5 bases from V and 7 bases from J; bases unmatched to any gene: 4.

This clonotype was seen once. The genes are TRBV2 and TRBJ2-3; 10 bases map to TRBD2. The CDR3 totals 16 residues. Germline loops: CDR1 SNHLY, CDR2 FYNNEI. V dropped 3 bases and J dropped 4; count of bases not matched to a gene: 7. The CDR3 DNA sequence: TGTGCCAGCAGTGATAGGGCTAGCGGGGGAGCAGATACGCAGTATTTT. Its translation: CASSDRASGGADTQYF.

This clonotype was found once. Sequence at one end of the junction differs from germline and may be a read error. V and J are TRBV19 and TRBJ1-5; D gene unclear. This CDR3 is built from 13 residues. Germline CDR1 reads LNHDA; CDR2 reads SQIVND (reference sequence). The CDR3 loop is CPLVGRGNQPQHF. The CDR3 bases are TGCCCCCTCGTGGGAAGAGGCAATCAGCCCCAGCATTTT.

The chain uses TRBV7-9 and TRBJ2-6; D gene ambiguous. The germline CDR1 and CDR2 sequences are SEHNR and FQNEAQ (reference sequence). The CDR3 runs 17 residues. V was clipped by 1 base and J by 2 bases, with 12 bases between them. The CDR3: CASSLVFGSAGANVLTF. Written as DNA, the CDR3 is TGTGCCAGCAGCTTAGTTTTCGGGTCGGCTGGGGCCAACGTCCTGACTTTC.

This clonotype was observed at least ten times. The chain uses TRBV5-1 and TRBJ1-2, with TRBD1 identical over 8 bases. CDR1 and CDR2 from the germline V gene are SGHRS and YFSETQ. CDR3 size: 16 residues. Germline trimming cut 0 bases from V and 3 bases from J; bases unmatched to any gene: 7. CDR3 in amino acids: CASSLGRTGPDYGYTF. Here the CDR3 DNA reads TGCGCCAGCAGCTTGGGTCGGACAGGGCCGGACTATGGCTACACCTTC.

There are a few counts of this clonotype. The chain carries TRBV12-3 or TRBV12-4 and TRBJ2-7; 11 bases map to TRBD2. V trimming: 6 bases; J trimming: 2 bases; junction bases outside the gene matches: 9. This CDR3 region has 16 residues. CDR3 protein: CASSPGLAGDTYEQYF. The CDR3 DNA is TGTGCCAGCAGCCCCGGACTAGCGGGCGACACCTACGAGCAGTACTTC.

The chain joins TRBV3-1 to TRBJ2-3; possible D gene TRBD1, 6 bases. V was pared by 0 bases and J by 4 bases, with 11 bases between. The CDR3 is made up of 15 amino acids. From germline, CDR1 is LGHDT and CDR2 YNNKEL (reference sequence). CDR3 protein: CASSQDGQWPDTQYF. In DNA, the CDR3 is TGTGCCAGCAGCCAAGACGGACAGTGGCCAGATACGCAGTATTTT.

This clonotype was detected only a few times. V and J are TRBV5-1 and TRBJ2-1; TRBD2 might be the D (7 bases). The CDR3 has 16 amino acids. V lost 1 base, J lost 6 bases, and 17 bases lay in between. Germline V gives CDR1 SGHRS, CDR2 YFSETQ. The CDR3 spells CASSLTGGGWANEQFF. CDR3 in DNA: TGCGCCAGCAGCTTGACAGGCGGGGGCTGGGCCAATGAGCAGTTCTTC.

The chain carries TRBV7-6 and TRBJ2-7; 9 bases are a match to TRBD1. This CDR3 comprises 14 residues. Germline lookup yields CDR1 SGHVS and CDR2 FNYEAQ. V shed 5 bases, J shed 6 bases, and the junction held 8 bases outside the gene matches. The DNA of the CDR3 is TGTGCCAGCAGCGTCGGACAGGGGATGACCGAGCAGTACTTC. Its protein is CASSVGQGMTEQYF.

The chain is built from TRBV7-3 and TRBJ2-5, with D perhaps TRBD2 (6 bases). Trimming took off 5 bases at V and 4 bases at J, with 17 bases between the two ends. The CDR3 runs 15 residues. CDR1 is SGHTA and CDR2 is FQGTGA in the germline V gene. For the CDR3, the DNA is TGTGCCAGCAGCAAGGGTTTGGCGGGGTTAGAGACCCAGTACTTC. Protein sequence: CASSKGLAGLETQYF. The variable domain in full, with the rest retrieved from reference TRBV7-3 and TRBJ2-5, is GAGVSQTPSNKVTEKGKYVELRCDPISGHTALYWYRQSLGQGPEFLIYFQGTGAADDSGLPNDRFFAVRPEGSVSTLKIQRTERGDSAVYLCASSKGLAGLETQYFGPGTRLLVL.